This entry describes one TCR beta chain. At one of its ends the junction is not consistent with the germline gene, which may arise from a read error. The entry originates in a study of CD8+CD57+ T cells in acquired aplastic anemia. The template for TCR beta VDJ and CDR3 sequence profiling was genomic DNA. TCRdb re-called the reads through MiXCR, storing one row per CDR3 protein. The data hold under 250,000 distinct CDR3 sequences, with around 45% observed a single time. Patients included in sequencing had previously demonstrated CD8+CD57+ cell expansion by flow cytometry. The germline V gene encodes CDR1 LNHDA and CDR2 SQIVND (reference sequence). This CDR3 comprises 15 residues.

The TCR originated in a human donor with aplastic anemia. The sequenced sample was sorted CD4+, CD8+, or CD8+CD57+ T cells (not recorded which) from PBMCs. V gene TRBV19 combines with J gene TRBJ2-1, with TRBD2 as a possible D gene (6 bases). CDR3 sequence: CASSTGGNSYNGQFF. The CDR3 nucleotides are TGTGCCAGTAGTACGGGCGGGAACTCCTACAATGGGCAGTTCTTC. The full variable domain, completed using reference TRBV19 and TRBJ2-1, is DGGITQSPKYLFRKEGQNVTLSCEQNLNHDAMYWYRQDPGQGLRLIYYSQIVNDFQKGDIAEGYSVSREKKESFPLTVTSAQKNPTAFYLCASSTGGNSYNGQFFGPGTRLTVL.